The sequence of this T cell receptor beta chain was determined in a study of regulatory T cells in long-lasting Graves disease. Looking at the study overall: Graves' patients diagnosed newly had used antithyroid drugs under 3 months. Study-level findings and limits: Accuracy might have suffered from few samples.

Construction of the TCR beta libraries employed iRepertoire HTBI primers in conjunction with Arm-PCR of CDR3 regions. In the original analysis: Samples revealed approximately 67 TRBV and 11 to 15 TRBJ segments. TCRdb re-called the multiplex PCR reads through MiXCR, storing one row per CDR3 protein. The V and J calls come from TCRdb's annotation, not from the publication. Found here are over 300,000 distinct CDR3 sequences, 15% of them singletons; the top ten hold 22%. The time point is: newly diagnosed GD, antithyroid drugs for less than 3 months. From RNA extracted from PBMCs, the TCR library was made. Blood from the periphery, nine milliliters in all, was drawn into EDTA tubes. This clonotype has at least ten counts. The antigen is not known. The ends were cut back, 6 bases at V and 5 bases at J, with 13 bases in the middle. Per the germline V gene, CDR1 is MNHNS and CDR2 is SASEGT. The CDR3 covers 13 residues.

This sample comprised peripheral blood mononuclear cells (PBMCs), obtained at new diagnosis, from a patient treated with antithyroid drugs. This clonotype was sampled from a female donor with Graves disease. The rearrangement joins TRBV6-1 to TRBJ1-2; D is unresolved. In DNA form, the CDR3 reads TGTGCCAGCAGCACCGACACACAGTATGGCTACACCTTC. It specifies CASSTDTQYGYTF.